These T cell receptor beta chains were read from a single sample in a study of human versus mouse CDR3 diversity and MHC coevolution. Generated by immunoSEQ multiplex PCR, the TCRdb table keeps only in-frame clones and is missing some. This repertoire shows more than 60,000 clones, under 95% found once; its top ten account for roughly 0.15%. Sequences were obtained from naive CD4+ T cells from blood. All receptors derive from a person aged 30 to 70 in good health. Both conserved end residues are part of each CDR3. The D gene is left open where the match is weak.

J gene	V gene	D gene	CDR3 protein
TRBJ2-5	TRBV4-1	TRBD2	CASSPPSGSPQYF
TRBJ2-7	TRBV7-9	TRBD2	CASSLSSSGNNEQYF
TRBJ1-4	TRBV4-1	TRBD1	CASSHETGTGFRKLFF
TRBJ2-2	TRBV4-1	TRBD2	CASSPLRGVINTGELFF
TRBJ2-6	TRBV6-1	-	CASSGGQLGRSGANVLTF
TRBJ2-7	TRBV11-1	TRBD1	CASSFGQGSYEQYF
TRBJ1-1	TRBV28	-	CASSFGSQLEAFF
TRBJ1-5	TRBV6-1	TRBD1	CASSLRQGINQPQHF
TRBJ1-6	TRBV7-3	-	CASSLSGLYNSPLHF
TRBJ1-2	TRBV27	TRBD1	CASSFAIGQGVGGYTF
TRBJ2-7	TRBV13	TRBD1	CASSLGGQGSYEQYF
TRBJ1-2	TRBV7-2	-	CASSLRTSGGYTF